This is a list of T cell receptor beta chains from one sample in a study of T cells in Graves' hyperthyroidism and ophthalmopathy. Via MiXCR, TCRdb re-called the multiplex PCR reads, giving one row per CDR3 protein. The repertoire consists of about 400,000 distinct CDR3 sequences, with around 25% occurring once and the leading ten covering around four fifths. The sequencing sample was made of blood. The receptors here all came from a man aged 45-65 years with Graves' hyperthyroidism. CDR3s include the opening cysteine and the closing phenylalanine or tryptophan. D genes are given only for firm matches. Expanded clones get a size class; other rows say once, few or many, or leave the size out.

>TRBV29-1|NA|13|TRBJ2-2|NA
TGCAGCGTTGATCAGTCGAACACCGGGGAGCTGTTTTTT
CSVDQSNTGELFF
>TRBV28|NA|13|TRBJ2-1|many
TGTGCCAGCAGTTTCCCCGGACACAATGAGCAGTTCTTC
CASSFPGHNEQFF
>TRBV18|TRBD1|15|TRBJ2-7|NA
TGTGCCAGCTCACCGGACAGGGGGATTTCCTACGAGCAGTACTTC
CASSPDRGISYEQYF
>TRBV6-5|NA|15|TRBJ1-1|NA
TGTGCCAGCAGTTCCCGAAAGCGTCTGGTCACTGAAGCTTTCTTT
CASSSRKRLVTEAFF
>TRBV6-2/TRBV6-3|NA|14|TRBJ2-7|NA
TGTGCCAGCAGTAGCCCGACTGGCTCCTACGAGCAGTACTTC
CASSSPTGSYEQYF
>TRBV27|TRBD1|15|TRBJ1-1|many
TGTGCCAGCAGTTTAGCGACAGGGGGCTTATCTGAAGCTTTCTTT
CASSLATGGLSEAFF
>TRBV30|NA|12|TRBJ1-1|few
TGTGCCTGGAGTGTACCGGGCACTGAAGCTTTCTTT
CAWSVPGTEAFF
>TRBV6-1|TRBD1|11|TRBJ1-1|many
TGTGCCAGCAGAGAGACAGGGGGAACTTTCTTT
CASRETGGTFF
>TRBV20-1|NA|13|TRBJ2-7|many
TGCAGTGCTAGTAGCTTAACTTCCTACGAGCAGTACTTC
CSASSLTSYEQYF
>TRBV6-1|TRBD1|15|TRBJ2-5|NA
TGTGCCAGCACCCAGGACAGGGCCCCGGGGGAGACCCAGTACTTC
CASTQDRAPGETQYF
>TRBV2|TRBD2|15|TRBJ2-5|few
TGTGCCTGCCATCTAGCGGGAGTAGGAGCAGAGACCCAGTACTTC
CACHLAGVGAETQYF
>TRBV28|NA|11|TRBJ2-7|NA
TGTGCCGTGGGAGGAACCTACGAGCAGTACTTC
CAVGGTYEQYF
>TRBV10-1|TRBD1|16|TRBJ2-5|many
TGCGCCAGCAGTGAGTCCCTCGGACAGGGACAAGAGACCCAGTACTTC
CASSESLGQGQETQYF
>TRBV7-6|TRBD2|17|TRBJ2-1|NA
TGTGCCAGCAGCTTAGAAGGGACTAGCGGGCCTGACAATGAGCAGTTCTTC
CASSLEGTSGPDNEQFF
>TRBV7-2|NA|18|TRBJ2-7|NA
TGTGCCAGCAGCCAGGAGGGAGGAGGGCTAGCGAGGGCCGGGGAGCAGTACTTC
CASSQEGGGLARAGEQYF
>TRBV18|NA|15|TRBJ1-4|few
TGTGCCAGCTCACCAGGAGCAGGGGCTGGTGAAAAACTGTTTTTT
CASSPGAGAGEKLFF
>TRBV20-1|NA|14|TRBJ1-2|NA
TGCAGTGCTAGTAAGGCCGCGCAGATTTATGGCTACACCTTC
CSASKAAQIYGYTF
>TRBV7-9|TRBD2|15|TRBJ2-7|many
TGTGCCAGCAGCTTCAGCGGGAGGGCCCGCTACGAGCAGTACTTC
CASSFSGRARYEQYF
>TRBV7-9|NA|14|TRBJ1-1|NA
TGTGCCAGCAGCTTAGCGTCTTTGGTCACTGAAGCTTTCTTT
CASSLASLVTEAFF
>TRBV27|TRBD2|17|TRBJ2-3|many
TGTGCCAGCAGAGGTCGCCTAGCGGAGACCTACACAGATACGCAGTATTTT
CASRGRLAETYTDTQYF
>TRBV7-3|NA|16|TRBJ2-3|many
TGTGCCAGCAGCCTACGTCCGGGGGGCTCTAGGGATACGCAGTATTTT
CASSLRPGGSRDTQYF
>TRBV20-1|TRBD2|14|TRBJ2-5|many
TGCAGTGCTAACCTAGCGGGCGGCCAAGAGACCCAGTACTTC
CSANLAGGQETQYF
>TRBV11-1|NA|13|TRBJ2-7|few
TGTGCCAGCAGCTTATATACGGGCGACGAGCAGTACTTC
CASSLYTGDEQYF
>TRBV6-5|TRBD2|14|TRBJ2-7|NA
TGTGCCAGCAGTTATCTAGCGGTTTCGAGGGAGCAGTACTTC
CASSYLAVSREQYF
>TRBV2|NA|11|TRBJ2-1|few
TGTGCCAGCAGAGGAGGGAGCCGGCAGTTCTTC
CASRGGSRQFF
>TRBV28|NA|14|TRBJ1-2|NA
TGTGCCAGCAGTTGGGGGGGGATTAACTATGGCTACACCTTC
CASSWGGINYGYTF
>TRBV2|TRBD2|14|TRBJ2-1|many
TGTGCCAGCAGTGAAGAGTCGCGGGAGGTGAAACAGTTCTTC
CASSEESREVKQFF
>TRBV20-1|NA|12|TRBJ2-3|NA
TGCAGTGCGGGAACTAGAACAGATACGCAGTATTTT
CSAGTRTDTQYF
>TRBV7-8|TRBD2|18|TRBJ2-7|once
TGTGCCAGCAGCGTAAAAACTATGGGCGGGAGCGGTTCTTACGAGCAGTACTTC
CASSVKTMGGSGSYEQYF
>TRBV10-1|NA|15|TRBJ2-7|NA
TGCGCCAGCAGTGAGTCAACGGGAGTTCCCAACGAGCAGTACTTC
CASSESTGVPNEQYF